The 25 T cell receptor beta chains given below trace back to one sample, sequenced in a study of shared clonotypes between healthy human individuals. Method: immunoSEQ multiplex PCR; TCRdb's copy keeps in-frame clones and lacks some. The repertoire holds about 2.1 million clones, with 85% to 95% as singletons. CD45RO negativity and positive selection for CCR7 defined naive CD8 cells, a population that excluded terminally differentiated effector memory CD45RA+ cells. The specimen sequenced was naive CD8+ T cells from PBMCs. All receptors derive from a man younger than 30 in good health. Some clones in this sample may be carry-over from other donors' samples.

The V call is TRBV5-1, the J call TRBJ1-5, with D possibly matching TRBD1 (6 bases). There are 15 residues in the CDR3. Trimming took off 5 bases at V and 9 bases at J, with 21 bases between the two ends. CDR1 and CDR2 (germline): SGHRS, YFSETQ. CDR3: CASRAGTPKEGPQHF. For the CDR3, the DNA is TGCGCCAGCAGGGCAGGGACACCAAAAGAGGGGCCCCAGCATTTT. Full variable domain (remainder filled in from reference TRBV5-1 and TRBJ1-5): KAGVTQTPRYLIKTRGQQVTLSCSPISGHRSVSWYQQTPGQGLQFLFEYFSETQRNKGNFPGRFSGRQFSNSRSEMNVSTLELGDSALYLCASRAGTPKEGPQHFGDGTRLSIL.

This chain joins TRBV27 and TRBJ2-7, with TRBD1 identical over 7 bases. After removal of 6 bases from V and 0 bases from J, the junction contained 11 bases not matched to a gene. The CDR3 totals 16 residues. Germline CDR1 and CDR2: MNHEY and SMNVEV (reference sequence). Here the CDR3 DNA reads TGTGCCAGCAGCCCCAAAACGGGACAGCCCTCCTACGAGCAGTACTTC. Translated, it gives CASSPKTGQPSYEQYF.

The J gene is TRBJ2-7, the V gene TRBV15; TRBD2 matches 8 bases. Germline lookup yields CDR1 LNHNV and CDR2 YYDKDF (reference sequence). The CDR3 runs to 15 residues. Unmatched junction bases numbered 16, after V lost 8 bases and J lost 7 bases. In nucleotides, the CDR3 is TGTGCCACCGATCCGCGGGGGGATGGACGAGGGGAGCAGTACTTC. This gives the protein CATDPRGDGRGEQYF.

Details on this clone: This sample also contains other DNA sequences that code for the same CDR3. The CDR3 bases are TGTGCCAGCAGCTCACGGACAGGGGTTGGCGAGCAGTACTTC. This codes for CASSSRTGVGEQYF. The rearrangement uses TRBV7-2 and TRBJ2-7; TRBD1 aligns across 9 bases. Germline V CDR1 and CDR2: SGHTA, FQGNSA. The CDR3 extends over 14 amino acids. Trimming took 4 bases from V and 6 from J; bases not matched to a gene: 7.

The chain is built from TRBV6-5 and TRBJ2-1, with D perhaps TRBD1 (5 bases). Germline V CDR1 and CDR2: MNHEY, SVGAGI. CDR3 length: 15 residues. The V gene lost 2 bases and the J gene lost 4 bases, with 12 bases spanning the gap. DNA for the CDR3: TGTGCCAGCAGTTACACCCAGACAGTTTACAATGAGCAGTTCTTC. The encoded protein is CASSYTQTVYNEQFF.

J is TRBJ1-5 and V is TRBV15, with 9 bases identical to TRBD1. V shed 4 bases and J 4 bases; nucleotides not matched to a gene: 5. CDR3 length equals 15 residues. The germline gives CDR1 LNHNV, CDR2 YYDKDF (reference sequence). The CDR3 coding sequence is TGTGCCACCAGCAAAGGACAGGGGATTAATCAGCCCCAGCATTTT. This codes for CATSKGQGINQPQHF.

With regard to this clone: The same CDR3 also results from other DNA sequences found in this sample. The J gene is TRBJ2-6, the V gene TRBV25-1; no reliable D call. Germline CDR1 and CDR2: MGHDK and SYGVNS. CDR3 length: 14 amino acids. V lost 5 bases and J lost 0, with 5 bases in between. The CDR3, as DNA: TGTGCCAGCAGTCTAGGCTCTGGGGCCAACGTCCTGACTTTC. It specifies CASSLGSGANVLTF.

V gene TRBV6-5 combines with J gene TRBJ2-7; the D is unclear. V dropped 8 bases and J dropped 0 bases, with 8 bases sitting between them. This CDR3 contains 12 residues. CDR1 and CDR2 from the germline V gene are MNHEY and SVGAGI. CDR3 sequence (DNA): TGTGCCAGCGGGTCATTCTCCTACGAGCAGTACTTC. It is translated as CASGSFSYEQYF.

This chain joins TRBV27 and TRBJ1-2; no clear D. Germline values: CDR1 MNHEY, CDR2 SMNVEV (reference sequence). The CDR3 covers 13 residues. V dropped 3 bases and J dropped 3 bases, with 8 bases sitting between them. The CDR3 protein is CASSLSGHYGYTF. The CDR3, as DNA: TGTGCCAGCAGTTTGTCGGGCCACTATGGCTACACCTTC.

As regards this clone: At the DNA level, this CDR3 is encoded by other sequences in the same sample as well. J is TRBJ2-3 and V is TRBV30; 13 bases map to TRBD2. The CDR3 is 16 amino acids. The V gene's germline CDR1 is GTSNPN and CDR2 SVGIG (reference sequence). Germline trimming cut 0 bases from V and 2 bases from J; bases unmatched to any gene: 2. CDR3 loop: CAWSVGLAGSTDTQYF. Here the CDR3 DNA reads TGTGCCTGGAGTGTGGGACTAGCGGGATCCACAGATACGCAGTATTTT.

This sequence joins TRBV7-2 and TRBJ2-7, with TRBD2 as a possible D gene (6 bases). CDR1 SGHTA and CDR2 FQGNSA come from the germline V gene. Trimming pared 5 bases from V and 5 bases from J, leaving 16 bases between. The CDR3 extends over 14 amino acids. CDR3 sequence (DNA): TGTGCCAGCAGCCACCGGGACTCACCCCACGAGCAGTACTTC. Its protein product is CASSHRDSPHEQYF.

V is TRBV9 and J is TRBJ2-1, with D possibly TRBD2 on 6 matching bases. The CDR3 has 17 residues. The ends were cut back, 4 bases at V and 0 bases at J, with 17 bases in the middle. The V gene's germline CDR1 is SGDLS and CDR2 YYNGEE. The CDR3 sequence is CASSPPLAEASYNEQFF. In DNA form, the CDR3 reads TGTGCCAGCAGCCCTCCCTTAGCGGAAGCCTCCTACAATGAGCAGTTCTTC.

The V call is TRBV30, the J call TRBJ1-2, with 7 positions matching TRBD1. This CDR3 contains 14 residues. In germline, CDR1 is GTSNPN, CDR2 SVGIG (reference sequence). V was pared by 2 bases and J by 0 bases, with 3 bases of the junction left unmatched. The CDR3 region is CAWSKDRTNYGYTF. As DNA, the CDR3 is TGTGCCTGGAGTAAGGACAGGACTAACTATGGCTACACCTTC.

A note on this clone: The sample carries other DNA sequences with the same CDR3. The V gene is TRBV7-9, the J gene TRBJ2-1, with 12 bases that match TRBD2. The CDR3 spans 15 residues. In germline, CDR1 is SEHNR, CDR2 FQNEAQ (reference sequence). V lost 2 bases and J lost 7; bases outside the gene matches: 3. CDR3 loop: CASSLLAGGLNEQFF. The CDR3, as DNA: TGTGCCAGCAGCTTACTAGCGGGAGGGCTAAATGAGCAGTTCTTC.

This chain uses TRBV27 with TRBJ1-5; D not resolved. This CDR3 is built from 14 residues. Germline V gene lookup returns CDR1 MNHEY and CDR2 SMNVEV (reference sequence). Trimming took off 5 bases at V and 3 bases at J, with 11 bases between the two ends. CDR3 DNA: TGTGCCAGCAGTCCCAGACGGATCAATCAGCCCCAGCATTTT. Its protein product is CASSPRRINQPQHF.

The rearrangement joins TRBV7-6 to TRBJ2-7, with 8 positions matching TRBD1. The V segment lost 0 bases and the J segment 2 bases; nucleotides outside the gene matches: 12. CDR3 length: 18 amino acids. The V gene's germline CDR1 is SGHVS and CDR2 FNYEAQ. CDR3 loop: CASSLAAFGQGPAYEQYF. CDR3 nucleotide sequence: TGTGCCAGCAGCTTAGCCGCGTTCGGACAGGGACCGGCCTACGAGCAGTACTTC.

The chain carries TRBV29-1 and TRBJ2-7, with TRBD2 matching over 9 bases. The CDR3 consists of 17 residues. V dropped 4 bases and J dropped 2; count of bases not matched to a gene: 15. Germline V gene sequence: CDR1 SQVTM, CDR2 ANQGSEA. The CDR3 sequence is CSVAGAGGPTGTYEQYF. The CDR3 DNA reads as TGCAGCGTTGCCGGGGCGGGAGGGCCGACCGGCACCTACGAGCAGTACTTC.

The chain uses TRBV6-5 and TRBJ1-2; D perhaps matches TRBD1 (5 bases). Trimming took off 8 bases at V and 3 bases at J, with 7 bases between the two ends. The CDR3 covers 11 residues. Per the germline V gene, CDR1 is MNHEY and CDR2 is SVGAGI. CDR3 nucleotides: TGTGCCAGCGCAGGGTACTATGGCTACACCTTC. This sequence encodes CASAGYYGYTF.

V gene TRBV11-2 combines with J gene TRBJ2-1; 8 positions agree with TRBD2. V dropped 2 bases and J dropped 7; count of bases not matched to a gene: 10. CDR3 length: 16 residues. Germline V gene sequence: CDR1 SGHAT, CDR2 FQNNGV. The DNA for the CDR3 is TGTGCCAGCAGCTTAAGGGCGGGAGTAGCGGGAAATGAGCAGTTCTTC. Translated, it gives CASSLRAGVAGNEQFF.

The rearrangement joins TRBV9 to TRBJ1-1; TRBD1 might be the D (5 bases). Between the trimmed V and J ends, which lost 3 bases and 5 bases, there was a span of 11 bases. Per the germline V gene, CDR1 is SGDLS and CDR2 is YYNGEE. This CDR3 comprises 13 residues. CDR3 in DNA: TGTGCCAGCAGCGCTGAATGGGGGACTGAAGCTTTCTTT. This encodes CASSAEWGTEAFF.

V and J are TRBV9 and TRBJ2-7, with TRBD2 identical over 7 bases. With V trimmed by 1 base and J by 4 bases, 5 bases remained unmatched. CDR1 and CDR2 from the germline V gene are SGDLS and YYNGEE. The CDR3 sequence is 14 residues long. The CDR3 coding sequence is TGTGCCAGCAGCGTAAGCGGGACTGTATACGAGCAGTACTTC. Residues: CASSVSGTVYEQYF. The full variable domain, in which reference TRBV9 and TRBJ2-7 provide the parts outside the CDR3, is DSGVTQTPKHLITATGQRVTLRCSPRSGDLSVYWYQQSLDQGLQFLIQYYNGEERAKGNILERFSAQQFPDLHSELNLSSLELGDSALYFCASSVSGTVYEQYFGPGTRLTVT.

The chain joins TRBV7-8 to TRBJ1-5; 8 nucleotides line up with TRBD1. CDR3 length: 14 amino acids. The V gene end was trimmed by 9 bases and the J gene end by 2 bases; junction bases not matched to a gene: 6. The germline CDR1 and CDR2 sequences are SGHVS and FQNEAQ. CDR3 sequence reads: CASDSTGGNQPQHF. For the CDR3, the DNA is TGTGCCAGTGACTCGACAGGGGGCAATCAGCCCCAGCATTTT.

The rearrangement uses TRBV28 and TRBJ1-1, with D maybe TRBD1 (6 bases). Trimming shortened V by 8 bases and J by 3 bases, and 22 bases separated the two germline ends. Looked up from germline, CDR1 is MDHEN and CDR2 is SYDVKM. The CDR3 contains 16 residues. CDR3 sequence (DNA): TGTGCCAGCGGAAGCGAAAGGGAGGACAGTGACACTGAAGCTTTCTTT. It is translated as CASGSEREDSDTEAFF.

A word on this clone: In the same sample, other DNA sequences code for this CDR3. The chain has TRBV11-2 and TRBJ2-1; TRBD2 agrees at 13 bases. J lost 6 bases, V lost 4 bases, and 3 bases had no gene match. Germline loops: CDR1 SGHAT, CDR2 FQNNGV. CDR3 size: 15 residues. CDR3 bases: TGTGCCAGCAGCTCACTAGCGGGAGGGCCCAATGAGCAGTTCTTC. This translates into CASSSLAGGPNEQFF.

The V call is TRBV29-1, the J call TRBJ2-1; tentatively, D is TRBD2 (7 bases). Germline V gives CDR1 SQVTM, CDR2 ANQGSEA. The CDR3 sequence is 15 residues long. V lost 7 bases and J lost 4, with 20 bases in between. The CDR3 here is CSATLRGAPYNEQFF. The CDR3, as DNA: TGCAGCGCCACCCTCCGGGGGGCTCCTTACAATGAGCAGTTCTTC.